The subject of this entry is one T cell receptor beta chain. Its target is unknown. RNA, once extracted, was reverse transcribed into cDNA for use as the sequencing template. Profiling relied on immunoSEQ multiplex PCR, and the TCRdb table lists in-frame clones only, not all of them. The sample holds approximately 180,000 clones, roughly 50% seen once. These data originate in a study of CD8+ T cells in alopecia areata. Study-level background: Treated patients were given 5 to 10 mg oral tofacitinib twice daily. Study-wide results and limits: There was only one nonresponder, so it was unclear how baseline CD8+ expansion relates to response.

Treatment indicated: oral pan-JAK inhibitor, 5-10 mg twice daily. This CDR3 contains 16 residues. V was clipped by 0 bases and J by 0 bases, with 11 bases between them. Germline CDR1 and CDR2: MGHRA and YSYEKL. The chain recombines TRBV4-1 with TRBJ2-5; TRBD2 is a possible D gene (5 bases). The sample in question was CD4+ T cells sorted from blood, obtained at approximately week 60, from a patient treated with tofacitinib. This receptor was taken from a human donor with alopecia areata. In nucleotides, the CDR3 is TGCGCCAGCAGCCAAGAGGCCCGGGGTTACCAAGAGACCCAGTACTTC. Translated, it gives CASSQEARGYQETQYF.